These T cell receptor beta chains were read from a single sample in a study of T cell responses to AZD1222 COVID-19 vaccine. Using immunoSEQ multiplex PCR, the repertoire was profiled, and TCRdb retains in-frame clones only, with some absent. Here the sample spans approximately 140,000 clones, less than 95% being singletons. The sequenced sample was peripheral blood, obtained on day 0 of AZD1222 vaccination. These receptors were obtained from an adult in good health. Both conserved end residues are part of each CDR3. The D gene is left open where the match is weak. Not all rows give a size; the values are once, few, many and, for expanded clones, a class.

V	length	D	J	size	CDR3	DNA
TRBV20-1	11	.	TRBJ1-2	once	CSAPRGDGYTF	TGCAGTGCTCCGAGGGGTGACGGCTACACCTTC
TRBV29-1	13	.	TRBJ1-2	.	CSARQGLDYGYTF	TGCAGCGCTAGGCAGGGGTTGGACTATGGCTACACCTTC
TRBV10-2	13	.	TRBJ1-2	.	CASSASGDGGYTF	TGCGCCAGCAGTGCTTCAGGGGATGGTGGCTACACCTTC
TRBV5-8	18	TRBD2	TRBJ2-1	.	CASSLALASGRTLNEQFF	TGTGCCAGCAGCTTGGCCTTAGCTAGCGGGAGAACCCTCAATGAGCAGTTCTTC
TRBV7-9	19	TRBD1	TRBJ2-3	.	CASSLRQGAQRINTDTQYF	TGTGCCAGCAGCTTACGACAGGGGGCCCAGCGTATCAACACAGATACGCAGTATTTT
TRBV10-3	15	.	TRBJ2-1	.	CAISESAAGYNEQFF	TGTGCCATCAGTGAGTCCGCTGCGGGCTACAATGAGCAGTTCTTC
TRBV25-1	14	.	TRBJ2-2	few	CASSEWVNTGELFF	TGTGCCAGCAGTGAATGGGTGAACACCGGGGAGCTGTTTTTT
TRBV28	15	.	TRBJ2-2	.	CASSQPTGVSGELFF	TGTGCCAGCAGTCAACCGACCGGGGTCTCCGGGGAGCTGTTTTTT
TRBV5-1	16	.	TRBJ2-5	.	CASSQGRGNAAETQYF	TGCGCCAGCAGCCAGGGCAGGGGTAACGCGGCGGAGACCCAGTACTTC
TRBV5-1	16	TRBD2	TRBJ2-3	.	CASSLAASGGSDTQYF	TGCGCCAGCAGCTTGGCGGCTAGCGGGGGGTCAGATACGCAGTATTTT
TRBV27	12	.	TRBJ1-2	.	CASSSGGYGYTF	TGTGCCAGCAGTTCGGGGGGGTATGGCTACACCTTC
TRBV15	17	TRBD1	TRBJ1-1	.	CATSRATGSRRGTEAFF	TGTGCCACCAGCAGAGCGACAGGGAGCCGGAGAGGCACTGAAGCTTTCTTT
TRBV4-1	14	TRBD1	TRBJ2-2	.	CASHPGQDTGELFF	TGCGCCAGTCATCCGGGACAGGACACCGGGGAGCTGTTTTTT
TRBV6-5	13	TRBD1	TRBJ1-1	.	CASSPDRGTEAFF	TGTGCCAGCAGTCCCGACAGGGGCACTGAAGCTTTCTTT
TRBV20-1	15	TRBD1	TRBJ1-2	.	CSASSGQGRIHGYTF	TGCAGTGCTAGTTCGGGACAGGGGAGGATTCATGGCTACACCTTC
TRBV6-5	14	.	TRBJ1-1	.	CASSYGNGRSEAFF	TGTGCCAGCAGTTACGGGAACGGGCGTAGTGAAGCTTTCTTT
TRBV30	11	.	TRBJ1-3	.	CAWSDRNTIYF	TGTGCCTGGAGTGACCGAAACACCATATATTTT
TRBV29-1	11	.	TRBJ1-1	.	CSVGSLAEAFF	TGCAGCGTTGGTTCTCTGGCTGAAGCTTTCTTT
TRBV5-8	14	TRBD1	TRBJ1-2	once	CASSSNTGAGGYTF	TGTGCCAGCAGCTCCAACACAGGGGCGGGTGGCTACACCTTC
TRBV4-1	15	.	TRBJ1-1	.	CASSQDREAVTEAFF	TGCGCCAGCAGCCAAGACAGGGAGGCGGTCACTGAAGCTTTCTTT
TRBV15	16	.	TRBJ1-4	.	CATSRESRGANEKLFF	TGTGCCACCAGCAGAGAATCGAGGGGAGCTAATGAAAAACTGTTTTTT
TRBV7-6	15	.	TRBJ2-5	.	CASSPPRGGRETQYF	TGTGCCAGCAGCCCCCCCCGCGGGGGCAGGGAGACCCAGTACTTC
TRBV4-2	17	.	TRBJ1-6	.	CASSQDSGSSYNSPLHF	TGTGCCAGCAGCCAAGACTCAGGGAGCTCCTATAATTCACCCCTCCACTTT
TRBV4-1	16	.	TRBJ1-1	.	CASSPLGNRRDTEAFF	TGCGCCAGCAGCCCATTGGGGAATCGGAGGGACACTGAAGCTTTCTTT
TRBV6-5	12	.	TRBJ2-5	.	CASSTLGGTQYF	TGTGCCAGCAGTACGCTGGGGGGAACCCAGTACTTC
TRBV6-5	16	.	TRBJ1-4	.	CASSYGPGGGREKLFF	TGTGCCAGCAGTTACGGGCCCGGTGGAGGAAGGGAAAAACTGTTTTTT
TRBV29-1	18	TRBD2	TRBJ2-1	.	CSVEENPGLAGGYNEQFF	TGCAGCGTTGAAGAAAACCCGGGACTAGCGGGGGGCTACAATGAGCAGTTCTTC
TRBV6-2/TRBV6-3	19	TRBD1	TRBJ2-6	few	CASSYSAGTGWTGANVLTF	TGTGCCAGCAGTTACTCAGCCGGGACAGGCTGGACTGGGGCCAACGTCCTGACTTTC
TRBV7-2	15	TRBD1	TRBJ1-6	.	CASSFLGQGSSPLHF	TGTGCCAGCAGCTTCCTGGGACAGGGGAGTTCACCCCTCCACTTT
TRBV9	16	TRBD2	TRBJ2-1	few	CASSPYVGGGANEQFF	TGTGCCAGCAGCCCCTATGTTGGCGGGGGGGCGAATGAGCAGTTCTTC
TRBV12-3/TRBV12-4	12	TRBD1	TRBJ2-1	.	CASSGQGNEQFF	TGTGCCAGCAGCGGACAGGGCAATGAGCAGTTCTTC
TRBV11-2	16	.	TRBJ1-4	.	CASRRLGQSPLGKLFF	TGTGCCAGCAGACGGCTCGGACAGAGCCCGTTAGGAAAACTGTTTTTT
TRBV3-1/TRBV3-2	17	.	TRBJ2-4	.	CASSQDFRGLAKNIQYF	TGTGCCAGCAGCCAAGACTTCAGGGGACTAGCCAAAAACATTCAGTACTTC
TRBV14	14	.	TRBJ1-1	.	CASSLLNAGAEAFF	TGTGCCAGCAGCCTTCTTAATGCGGGGGCTGAAGCTTTCTTT
TRBV28	14	TRBD2	TRBJ2-3	.	CASREAGGTDTQYF	TGTGCCAGCAGAGAAGCGGGAGGCACAGATACGCAGTATTTT
TRBV12-5	15	.	TRBJ1-1	.	CASGLVRGRDTEAFF	TGTGCTAGTGGTTTGGTACGGGGCCGAGACACTGAAGCTTTCTTT
TRBV19	15	.	TRBJ1-5	.	CASSRGGNSNQPQHF	TGTGCCAGTAGTCGGGGGGGGAATAGCAATCAGCCCCAGCATTTT
TRBV27	13	.	TRBJ1-6	.	CASSLQGASPLHF	TGTGCCAGCAGTCTACAGGGAGCCTCACCCCTCCACTTT
TRBV5-1	19	TRBD1	TRBJ1-6	.	CASSLGGTGSSSYNSPLHF	TGCGCCAGCAGCTTGGGCGGGACAGGGTCTTCCTCCTATAATTCACCCCTCCACTTT
TRBV2	15	TRBD2	TRBJ2-5	.	CASSGLAGEGETQYF	TGTGCCAGCAGTGGACTAGCGGGAGAGGGAGAGACCCAGTACTTC